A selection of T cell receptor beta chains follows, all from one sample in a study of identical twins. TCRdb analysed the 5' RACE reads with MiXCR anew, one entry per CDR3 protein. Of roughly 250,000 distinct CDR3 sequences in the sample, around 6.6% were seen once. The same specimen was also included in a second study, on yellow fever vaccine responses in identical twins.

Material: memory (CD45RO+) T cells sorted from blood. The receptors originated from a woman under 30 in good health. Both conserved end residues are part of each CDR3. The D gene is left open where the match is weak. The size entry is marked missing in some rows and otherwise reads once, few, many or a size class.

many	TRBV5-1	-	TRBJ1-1	CASSHLTSPMNTEAFF	TGCGCCAGCAGCCACCTGACAAGTCCCATGAACACTGAAGCTTTCTTT
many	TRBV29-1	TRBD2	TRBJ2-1	CSVEGTSANNEQFF	TGCAGCGTTGAGGGGACTAGCGCAAACAATGAGCAGTTCTTC
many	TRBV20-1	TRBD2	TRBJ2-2	CSATGTSGNAGELFF	TGCAGTGCCACCGGGACTAGCGGGAATGCCGGGGAGCTGTTTTTT
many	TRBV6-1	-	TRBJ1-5	CASSTPRGRDQPQHF	TGTGCCAGCAGTACCCCGCGTGGGAGGGATCAGCCCCAGCATTTT
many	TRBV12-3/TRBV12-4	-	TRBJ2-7	CASSPLPGRGTYEQYF	TGTGCCAGCAGTCCCCTCCCGGGACGGGGGACCTACGAGCAGTACTTC
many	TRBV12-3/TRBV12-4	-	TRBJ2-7	CATRREGASYEQYF	TGTGCCACCCGAAGGGAGGGGGCATCCTACGAGCAGTACTTC
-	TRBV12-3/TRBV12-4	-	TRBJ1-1	CASSTMDSAQAFF	TGTGCCAGCAGTACAATGGACAGCGCGCAAGCTTTCTTT
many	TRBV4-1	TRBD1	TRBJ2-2	CASMVGQGNTGELFF	TGCGCCAGCATGGTGGGACAGGGGAACACCGGGGAGCTGTTTTTT
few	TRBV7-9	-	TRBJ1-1	CASSEDSEAFF	TGTGCCAGCAGCGAGGACAGTGAAGCTTTCTTT
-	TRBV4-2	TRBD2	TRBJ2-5	CASSSMGGETQYF	TGTGCCAGCAGCAGCATGGGGGGGGAGACCCAGTACTTC
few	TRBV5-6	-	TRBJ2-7	CASSLRGLSSYEQYF	TGTGCCAGCAGCTTAAGGGGCTTAAGCTCCTACGAGCAGTACTTC
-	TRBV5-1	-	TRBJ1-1	CASSSTGRATEAFF	TGCGCCAGCAGCAGTACAGGGCGGGCCACTGAAGCTTTCTTT
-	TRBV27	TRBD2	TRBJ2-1	CASSIGTSANNEQFF	TGTGCCAGCAGCATCGGGACTAGCGCGAACAATGAGCAGTTCTTC
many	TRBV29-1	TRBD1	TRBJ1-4	CSVGTGGINEKLFF	TGCAGCGTTGGGACAGGGGGGATCAATGAAAAACTGTTTTTT
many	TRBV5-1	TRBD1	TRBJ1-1	CASSYKGGADTEAFF	TGCGCCAGCAGCTACAAAGGGGGCGCGGACACTGAAGCTTTCTTT
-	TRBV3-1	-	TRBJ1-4	CASSQDSTGTGYNEKLFF	TGTGCCAGCAGCCAAGATTCGACAGGCACAGGGTATAATGAAAAACTGTTTTTT
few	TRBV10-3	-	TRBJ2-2	CAIRNPGQLEDTGELFF	TGTGCCATCAGGAACCCCGGACAGCTTGAAGACACCGGGGAGCTGTTTTTT
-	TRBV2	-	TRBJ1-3	CASGGQGNTIYF	TGTGCCAGCGGGGGGCAAGGAAACACCATATATTTT
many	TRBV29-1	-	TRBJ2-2	CSVEVAMNTGELFF	TGCAGCGTTGAAGTAGCGATGAACACCGGGGAGCTGTTTTTT
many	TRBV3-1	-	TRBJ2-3	CASSQRGPKTDTQYF	TGTGCCAGCAGCCAAAGAGGACCGAAAACAGATACGCAGTATTTT
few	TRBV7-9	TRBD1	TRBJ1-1	CASSIRDSSNTEAFF	TGTGCCAGCAGCATACGGGACAGTTCGAACACTGAAGCTTTCTTT
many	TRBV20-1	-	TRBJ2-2	CSATGRAMTTGELFF	TGCAGTGCTACCGGCAGGGCGATGACCACCGGGGAGCTGTTTTTT
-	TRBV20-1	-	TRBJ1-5	CSAGRGARQPQHF	TGCAGTGCTGGCCGGGGGGCGAGGCAGCCCCAGCATTTT
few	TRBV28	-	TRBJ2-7	CASKEGLYEQYF	TGTGCCAGCAAGGAGGGGCTCTACGAGCAGTACTTC
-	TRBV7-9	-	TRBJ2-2	CASSWDAGELFF	TGTGCCAGCAGCTGGGACGCCGGGGAGCTGTTTTTT
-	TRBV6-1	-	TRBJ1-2	CASSERGLAQEKSNYGYTF	TGTGCCAGCAGTGAACGGGGCTTGGCACAGGAGAAGTCTAACTATGGCTACACCTTC
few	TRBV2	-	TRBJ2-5	CASSEVGVRQETQYF	TGTGCCAGCAGTGAAGTAGGAGTACGGCAAGAGACCCAGTACTTC
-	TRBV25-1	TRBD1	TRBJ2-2	CASSRTGGANTGELFF	TGTGCCAGCAGTCGGACAGGGGGCGCGAACACCGGGGAGCTGTTTTTT
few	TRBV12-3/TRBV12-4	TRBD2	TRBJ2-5	CACSSGLAGGRGRETQYF	TGTGCCTGCAGTTCCGGACTAGCGGGGGGCCGGGGGAGAGAGACCCAGTACTTC
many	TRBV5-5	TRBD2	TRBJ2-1	CASSSRTSGTYNEQFF	TGTGCCAGCAGCTCCCGGACTAGCGGGACTTACAATGAGCAGTTCTTC
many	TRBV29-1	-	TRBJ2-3	CSVERDTDTQYF	TGCAGCGTTGAAAGGGACACAGATACGCAGTATTTT
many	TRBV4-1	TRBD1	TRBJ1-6	CASSQPDRGLPLHF	TGCGCCAGCAGCCAGCCGGACAGGGGATTACCCCTCCACTTT
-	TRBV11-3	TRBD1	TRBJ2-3	CASSVGQGRPDTQYF	TGTGCCAGCAGCGTCGGACAGGGCCGTCCAGATACGCAGTATTTT
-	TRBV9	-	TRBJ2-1	CASSQQGIASNEQFF	TGTGCCAGCAGCCAGCAGGGGATAGCCTCGAATGAGCAGTTCTTC
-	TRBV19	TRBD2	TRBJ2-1	CASSLRLAGGYYEQFF	TGTGCCAGTAGTCTCCGACTAGCGGGAGGGTACTATGAGCAGTTCTTC
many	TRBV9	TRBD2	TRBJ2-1	CASSGPLAGGPRSSYNEQFF	TGTGCCAGCAGCGGGCCTCTAGCGGGGGGACCTCGGAGCTCCTACAATGAGCAGTTCTTC
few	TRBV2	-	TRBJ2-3	CASSVQLDTQYF	TGTGCCAGCAGTGTCCAGCTAGATACGCAGTATTTT
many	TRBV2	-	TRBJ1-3	CASSEALWLSYPSTGNTIYF	TGTGCCAGCAGTGAAGCGCTCTGGCTTAGCTACCCTTCTACTGGAAACACCATATATTTT
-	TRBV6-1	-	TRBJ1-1	CASSEAPGRNTEAFF	TGTGCCAGCAGTGAAGCCCCAGGCCGGAACACTGAAGCTTTCTTT
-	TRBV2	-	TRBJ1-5	CASSESESNQPQHF	TGTGCCAGCAGTGAGTCAGAGAGCAATCAGCCCCAGCATTTT
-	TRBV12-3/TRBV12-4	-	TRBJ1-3	CASSLVAGPPGNTIYF	TGTGCCAGCAGTTTAGTAGCAGGGCCCCCTGGAAACACCATATATTTT
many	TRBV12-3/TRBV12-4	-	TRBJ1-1	CASNRENTEAFF	TGTGCCAGCAATCGGGAGAACACTGAAGCTTTCTTT
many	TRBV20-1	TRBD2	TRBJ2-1	CSARGGTSVYNEQFF	TGCAGTGCTAGAGGGGGGACTAGCGTCTACAATGAGCAGTTCTTC
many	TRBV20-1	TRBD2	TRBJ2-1	CSARDYMTSREQFF	TGCAGTGCTAGGGACTACATGACTAGCCGTGAGCAGTTCTTC
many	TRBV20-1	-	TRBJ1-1	CSAPGTVNTEAFF	TGCAGTGCCCCCGGGACGGTGAACACTGAAGCTTTCTTT
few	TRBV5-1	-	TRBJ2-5	CASSFLQGSETQYF	TGCGCCAGCAGCTTCCTGCAGGGGTCTGAGACCCAGTACTTC
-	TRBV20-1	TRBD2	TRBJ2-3	CSAKNWGGGPSTDTQYF	TGCAGTGCCAAAAATTGGGGCGGGGGGCCAAGCACAGATACGCAGTATTTT
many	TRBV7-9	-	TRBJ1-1	CASSLDWQVYTEAFF	TGTGCCAGCAGCTTAGATTGGCAGGTTTACACTGAAGCTTTCTTT